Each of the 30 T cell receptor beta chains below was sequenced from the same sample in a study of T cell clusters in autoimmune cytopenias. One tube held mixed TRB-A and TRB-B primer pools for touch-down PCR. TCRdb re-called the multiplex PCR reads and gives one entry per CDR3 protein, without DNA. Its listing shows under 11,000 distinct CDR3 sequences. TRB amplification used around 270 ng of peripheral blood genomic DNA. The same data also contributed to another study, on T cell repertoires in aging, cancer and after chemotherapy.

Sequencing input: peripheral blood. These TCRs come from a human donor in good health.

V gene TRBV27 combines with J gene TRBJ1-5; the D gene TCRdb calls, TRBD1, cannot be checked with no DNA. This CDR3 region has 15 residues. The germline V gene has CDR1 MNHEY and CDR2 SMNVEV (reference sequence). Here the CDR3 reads CASSSRTGGGQPQHF.

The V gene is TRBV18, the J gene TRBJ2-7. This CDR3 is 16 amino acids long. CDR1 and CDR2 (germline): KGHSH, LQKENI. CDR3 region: CASSPFYRVGSYEQYF.

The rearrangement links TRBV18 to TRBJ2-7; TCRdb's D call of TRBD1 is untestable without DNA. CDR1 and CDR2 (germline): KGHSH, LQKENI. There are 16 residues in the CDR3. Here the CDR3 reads CASSLWTGKSHDEQYF.

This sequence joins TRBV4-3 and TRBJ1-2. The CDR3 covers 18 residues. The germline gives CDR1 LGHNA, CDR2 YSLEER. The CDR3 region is CASSQDLDVPSKNYGYTF.

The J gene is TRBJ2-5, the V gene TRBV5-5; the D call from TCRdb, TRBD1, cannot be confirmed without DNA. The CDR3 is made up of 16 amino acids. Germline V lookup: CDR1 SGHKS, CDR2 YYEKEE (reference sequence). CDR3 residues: CASSRPGTGEAETQYF.

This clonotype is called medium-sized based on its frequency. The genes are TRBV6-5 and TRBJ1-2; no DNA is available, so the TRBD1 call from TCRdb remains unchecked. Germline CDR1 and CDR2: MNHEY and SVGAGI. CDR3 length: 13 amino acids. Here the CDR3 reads CASSPMMGHGYTF.

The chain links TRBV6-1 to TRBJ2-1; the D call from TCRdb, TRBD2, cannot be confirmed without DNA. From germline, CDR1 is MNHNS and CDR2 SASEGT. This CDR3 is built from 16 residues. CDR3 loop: CASSAWGGGPGMQQFF.

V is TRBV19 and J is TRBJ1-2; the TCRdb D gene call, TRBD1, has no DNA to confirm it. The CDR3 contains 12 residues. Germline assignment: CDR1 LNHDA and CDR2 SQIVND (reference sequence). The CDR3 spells CASSIRTGGYTF.

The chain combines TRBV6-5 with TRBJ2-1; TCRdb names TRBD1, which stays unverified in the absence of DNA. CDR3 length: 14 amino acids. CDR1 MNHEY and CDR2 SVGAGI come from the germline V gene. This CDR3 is CASSFGQGHNEQFF.

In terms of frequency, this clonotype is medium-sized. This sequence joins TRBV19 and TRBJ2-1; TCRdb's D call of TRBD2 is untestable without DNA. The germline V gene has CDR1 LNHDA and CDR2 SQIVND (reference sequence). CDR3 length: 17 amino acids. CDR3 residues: CASKKGGLAGGYNEQFF.

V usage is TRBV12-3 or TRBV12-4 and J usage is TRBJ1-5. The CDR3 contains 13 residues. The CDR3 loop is CASSLAGEQPQHF.

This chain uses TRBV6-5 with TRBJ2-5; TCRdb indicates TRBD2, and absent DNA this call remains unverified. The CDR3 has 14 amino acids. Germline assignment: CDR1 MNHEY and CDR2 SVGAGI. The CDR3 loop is CASSFGGAGETQYF.

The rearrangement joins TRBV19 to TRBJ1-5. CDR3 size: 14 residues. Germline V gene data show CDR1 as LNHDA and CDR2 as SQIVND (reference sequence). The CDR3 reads CASRKGPGNQPQHF.

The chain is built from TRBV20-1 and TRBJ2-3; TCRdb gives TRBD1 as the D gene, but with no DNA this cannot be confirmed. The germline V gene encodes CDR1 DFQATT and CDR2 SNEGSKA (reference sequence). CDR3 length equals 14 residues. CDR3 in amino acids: CSAPTAQRTDTQYF.

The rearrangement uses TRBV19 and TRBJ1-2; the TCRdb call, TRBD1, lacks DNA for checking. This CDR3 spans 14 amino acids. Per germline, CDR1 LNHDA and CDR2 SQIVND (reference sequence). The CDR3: CASTPRDSFYGYTF. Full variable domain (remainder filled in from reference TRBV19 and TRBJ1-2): DGGITQSPKYLFRKEGQNVTLSCEQNLNHDAMYWYRQDPGQGLRLIYYSQIVNDFQKGDIAEGYSVSREKKESFPLTVTSAQKNPTAFYLCASTPRDSFYGYTFGSGTRLTVV.

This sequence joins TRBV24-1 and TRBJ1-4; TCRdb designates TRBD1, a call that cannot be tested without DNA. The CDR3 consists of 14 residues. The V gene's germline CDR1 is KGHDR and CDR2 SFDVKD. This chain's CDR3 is CATSDSGYNEKLFF.

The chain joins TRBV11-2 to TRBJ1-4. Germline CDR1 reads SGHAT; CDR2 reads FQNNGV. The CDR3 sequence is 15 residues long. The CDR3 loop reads CASSPPPPTNEKLFF.

CDR3 sequence: CASSQDFRGLGAGQFF. The chain combines TRBV12-3 or TRBV12-4 with TRBJ2-1; TCRdb picks TRBD2, but there is no DNA to check that call. The CDR3 extends over 16 amino acids.

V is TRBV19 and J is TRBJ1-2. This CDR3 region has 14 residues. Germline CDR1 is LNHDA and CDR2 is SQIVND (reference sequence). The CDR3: CASSISSSNYGYTF.

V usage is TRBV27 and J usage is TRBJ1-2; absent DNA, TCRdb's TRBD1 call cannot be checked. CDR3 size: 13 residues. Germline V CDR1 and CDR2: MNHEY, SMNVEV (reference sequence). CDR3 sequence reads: CASSTRDIRNPTF.

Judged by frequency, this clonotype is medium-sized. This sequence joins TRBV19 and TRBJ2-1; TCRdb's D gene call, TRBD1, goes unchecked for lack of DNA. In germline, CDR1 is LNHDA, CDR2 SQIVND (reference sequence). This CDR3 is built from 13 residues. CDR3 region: CASSWADYNEQFF.

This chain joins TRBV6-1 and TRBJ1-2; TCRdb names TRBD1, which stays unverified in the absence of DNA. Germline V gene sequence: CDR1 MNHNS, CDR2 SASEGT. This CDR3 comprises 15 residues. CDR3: CASIPQGLGNYGFTF.

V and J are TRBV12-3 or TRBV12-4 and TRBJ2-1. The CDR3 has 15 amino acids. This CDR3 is CASRSSGVPYNEQFF.

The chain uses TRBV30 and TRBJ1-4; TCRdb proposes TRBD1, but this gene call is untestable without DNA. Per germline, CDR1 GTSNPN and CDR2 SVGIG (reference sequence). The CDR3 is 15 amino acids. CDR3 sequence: CACAPWGDVIEKLFF.

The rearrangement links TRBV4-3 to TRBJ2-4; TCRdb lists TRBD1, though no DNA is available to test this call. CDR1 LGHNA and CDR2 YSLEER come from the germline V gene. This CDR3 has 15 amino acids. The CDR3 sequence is CASSQDRTGRDWPYF.

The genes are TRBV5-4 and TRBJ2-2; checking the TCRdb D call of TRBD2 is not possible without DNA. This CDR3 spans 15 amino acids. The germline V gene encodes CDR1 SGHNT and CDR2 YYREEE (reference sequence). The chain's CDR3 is CASSSKGGPVGELFF.

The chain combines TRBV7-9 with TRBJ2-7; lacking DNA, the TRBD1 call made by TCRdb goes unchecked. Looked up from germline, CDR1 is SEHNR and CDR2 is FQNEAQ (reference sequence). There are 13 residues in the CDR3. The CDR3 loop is CASSEAGTGLSDF.

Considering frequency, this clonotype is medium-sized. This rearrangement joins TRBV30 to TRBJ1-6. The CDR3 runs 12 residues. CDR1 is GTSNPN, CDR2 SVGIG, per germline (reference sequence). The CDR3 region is CAWSVPNSPLHF.

The CDR3 sequence: CASSPPTVRNEKLFF. V gene TRBV18 combines with J gene TRBJ1-4. CDR3 length: 15 residues. CDR1 and CDR2 from the germline V gene are KGHSH and LQKENI.

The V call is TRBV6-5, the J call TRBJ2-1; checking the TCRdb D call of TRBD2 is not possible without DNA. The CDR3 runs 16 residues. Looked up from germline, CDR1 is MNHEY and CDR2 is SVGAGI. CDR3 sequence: CASSAWGGGPGMLQFF.